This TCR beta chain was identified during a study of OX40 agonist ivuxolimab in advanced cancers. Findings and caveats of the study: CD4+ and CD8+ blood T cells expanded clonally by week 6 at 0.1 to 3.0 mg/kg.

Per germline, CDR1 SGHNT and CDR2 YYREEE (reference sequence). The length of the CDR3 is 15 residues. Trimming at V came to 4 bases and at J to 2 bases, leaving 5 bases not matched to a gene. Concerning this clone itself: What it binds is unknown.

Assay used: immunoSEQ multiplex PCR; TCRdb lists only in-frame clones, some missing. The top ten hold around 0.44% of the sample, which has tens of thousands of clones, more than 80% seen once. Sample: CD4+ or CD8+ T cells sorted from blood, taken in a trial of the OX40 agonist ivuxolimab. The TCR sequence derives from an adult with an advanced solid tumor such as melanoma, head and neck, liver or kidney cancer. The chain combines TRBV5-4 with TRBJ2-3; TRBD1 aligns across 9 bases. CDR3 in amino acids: CASSITGGSTDTQYF. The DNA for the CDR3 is TGTGCCAGCAGCATCACAGGGGGCTCCACAGATACGCAGTATTTT.